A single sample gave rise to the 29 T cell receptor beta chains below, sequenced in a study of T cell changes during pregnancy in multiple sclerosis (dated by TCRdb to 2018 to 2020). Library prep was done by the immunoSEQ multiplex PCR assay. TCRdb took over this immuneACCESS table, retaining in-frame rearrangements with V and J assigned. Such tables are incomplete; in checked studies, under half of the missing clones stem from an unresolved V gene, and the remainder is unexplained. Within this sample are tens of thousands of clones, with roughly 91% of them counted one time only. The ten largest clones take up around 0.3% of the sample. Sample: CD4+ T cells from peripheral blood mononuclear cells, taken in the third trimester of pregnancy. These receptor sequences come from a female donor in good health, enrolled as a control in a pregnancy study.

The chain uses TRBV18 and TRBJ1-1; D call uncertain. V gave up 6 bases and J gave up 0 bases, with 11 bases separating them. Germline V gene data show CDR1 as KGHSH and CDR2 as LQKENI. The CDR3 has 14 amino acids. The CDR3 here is CASSGGVMNTEAFF. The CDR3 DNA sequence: TGTGCCAGCTCGGGCGGGGTTATGAACACTGAAGCTTTCTTT.

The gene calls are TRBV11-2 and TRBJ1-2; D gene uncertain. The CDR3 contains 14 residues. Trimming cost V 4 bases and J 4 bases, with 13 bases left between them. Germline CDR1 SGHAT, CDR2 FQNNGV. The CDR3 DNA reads TGTGCCAGCAGCTCCGTTCCGGGTGGCTATGGCTACACCTTC. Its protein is CASSSVPGGYGYTF.

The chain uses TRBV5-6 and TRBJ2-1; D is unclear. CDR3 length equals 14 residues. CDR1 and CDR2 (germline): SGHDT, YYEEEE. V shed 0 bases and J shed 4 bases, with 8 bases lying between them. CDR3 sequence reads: CASSLVEVYNEQFF. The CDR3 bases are TGTGCCAGCAGCTTGGTCGAGGTTTACAATGAGCAGTTCTTC.

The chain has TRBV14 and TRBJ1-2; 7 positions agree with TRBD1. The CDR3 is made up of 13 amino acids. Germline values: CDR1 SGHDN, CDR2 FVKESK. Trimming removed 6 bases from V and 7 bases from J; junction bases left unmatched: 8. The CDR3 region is CASRPLGGSGYTF. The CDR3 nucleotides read TGTGCCAGCAGACCCCTAGGGGGCTCTGGCTACACCTTC. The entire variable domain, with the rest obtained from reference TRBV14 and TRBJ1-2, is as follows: EAGVTQFPSHSVIEKGQTVTLRCDPISGHDNLYWYRRVMGKEIKFLLHFVKESKQDESGMPNNRFLAERTGGTYSTLKVQPAELEDSGVYFCASRPLGGSGYTFGSGTRLTVV.

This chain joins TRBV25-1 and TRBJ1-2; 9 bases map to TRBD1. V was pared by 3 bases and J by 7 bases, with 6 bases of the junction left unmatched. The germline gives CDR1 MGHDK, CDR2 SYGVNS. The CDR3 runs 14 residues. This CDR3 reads CASSDLTGGGGYTF. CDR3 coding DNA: TGTGCCAGCAGTGATCTGACAGGGGGTGGTGGCTACACCTTC.

The CDR3 reads CSARLGDTSYEQYF. The CDR3 DNA is TGCAGCGCTCGGCTCGGGGACACCTCCTACGAGCAGTACTTC. This rearrangement joins TRBV29-1 to TRBJ2-7; a weak D match, TRBD1 (6 bases). Germline CDR1 SQVTM, CDR2 ANQGSEA. CDR3 size: 14 residues. Trimming removed 7 bases from V and 0 bases from J, with 16 bases in between.

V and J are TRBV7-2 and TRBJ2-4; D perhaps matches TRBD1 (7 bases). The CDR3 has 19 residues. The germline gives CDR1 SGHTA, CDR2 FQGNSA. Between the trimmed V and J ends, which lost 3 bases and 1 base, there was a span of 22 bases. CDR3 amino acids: CASSLLPRGRGDAKNIQYF. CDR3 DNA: TGTGCCAGCAGCTTGCTACCGAGGGGGCGGGGTGACGCCAAAAACATTCAGTACTTC. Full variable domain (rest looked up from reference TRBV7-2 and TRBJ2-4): GAGVSQSPSNKVTEKGKDVELRCDPISGHTALYWYRQSLGQGLEFLIYFQGNSAPDKSGLPSDRFSAERTGGSVSTLTIQRTQQEDSAVYLCASSLLPRGRGDAKNIQYFGAGTRLSVL.

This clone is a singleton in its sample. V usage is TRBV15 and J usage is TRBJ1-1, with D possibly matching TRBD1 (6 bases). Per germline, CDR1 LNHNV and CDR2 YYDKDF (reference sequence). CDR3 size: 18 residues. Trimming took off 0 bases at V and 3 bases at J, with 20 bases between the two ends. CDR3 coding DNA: TGTGCCACCAGCAGAGATAAATGGCCAGGGGCGCCCGACACTGAAGCTTTCTTT. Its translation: CATSRDKWPGAPDTEAFF.

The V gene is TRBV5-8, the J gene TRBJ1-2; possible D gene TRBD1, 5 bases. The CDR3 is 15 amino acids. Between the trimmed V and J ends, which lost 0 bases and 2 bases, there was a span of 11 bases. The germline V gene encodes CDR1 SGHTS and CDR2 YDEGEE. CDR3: CASSLVGRVNYGYTF. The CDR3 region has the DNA TGTGCCAGCAGCTTGGTAGGCAGGGTGAACTATGGCTACACCTTC.

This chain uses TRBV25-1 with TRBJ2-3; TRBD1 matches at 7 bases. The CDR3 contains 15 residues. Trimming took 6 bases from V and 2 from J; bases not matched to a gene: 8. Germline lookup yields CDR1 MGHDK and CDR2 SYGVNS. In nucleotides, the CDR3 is TGTGCCAGCAGGATCGGGACAGACTACACAGATACGCAGTATTTT. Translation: CASRIGTDYTDTQYF. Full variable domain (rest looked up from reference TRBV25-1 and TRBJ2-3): EADIYQTPRYLVIGTGKKITLECSQTMGHDKMYWYQQDPGMELHLIHYSYGVNSTEKGDLSSESTVSRIRTEHFPLTLESARPSHTSQYLCASRIGTDYTDTQYFGPGTRLTVL.

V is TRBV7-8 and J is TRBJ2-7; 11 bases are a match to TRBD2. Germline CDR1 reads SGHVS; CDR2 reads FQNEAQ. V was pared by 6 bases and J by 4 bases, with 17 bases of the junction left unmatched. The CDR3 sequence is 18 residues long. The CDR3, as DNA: TGTGCCAGCAGTCGAACGGGACGGAAGACTAGCGGGGTATACGAGCAGTACTTC. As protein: CASSRTGRKTSGVYEQYF.

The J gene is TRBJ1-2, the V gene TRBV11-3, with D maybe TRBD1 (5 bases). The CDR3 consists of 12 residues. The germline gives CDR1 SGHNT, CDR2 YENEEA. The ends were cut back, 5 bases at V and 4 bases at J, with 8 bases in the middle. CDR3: CASSQDSYGYTF. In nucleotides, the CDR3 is TGTGCCAGCAGCCAAGACAGCTATGGCTACACCTTC.

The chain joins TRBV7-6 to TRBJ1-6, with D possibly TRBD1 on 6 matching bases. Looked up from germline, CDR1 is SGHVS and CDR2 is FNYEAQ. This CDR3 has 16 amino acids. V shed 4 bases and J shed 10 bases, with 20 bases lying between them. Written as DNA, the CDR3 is TGTGCCAGCAGCTCCCGTTTACAGGGAAATGGATCACCCCTCCACTTT. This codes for CASSSRLQGNGSPLHF.

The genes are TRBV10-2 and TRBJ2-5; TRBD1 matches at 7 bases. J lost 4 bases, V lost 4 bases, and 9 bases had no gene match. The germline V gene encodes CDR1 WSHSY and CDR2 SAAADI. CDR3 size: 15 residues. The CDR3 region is CASSGSQGSGETQYF. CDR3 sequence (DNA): TGCGCCAGCAGTGGTTCACAGGGGAGTGGAGAGACCCAGTACTTC.

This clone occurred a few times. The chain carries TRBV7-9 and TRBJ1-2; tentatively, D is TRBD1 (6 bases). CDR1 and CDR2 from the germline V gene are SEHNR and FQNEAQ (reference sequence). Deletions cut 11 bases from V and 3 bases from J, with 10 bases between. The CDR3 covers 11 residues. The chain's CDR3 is CAPKGDYGYTF. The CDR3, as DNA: TGTGCCCCCAAGGGGGACTATGGCTACACCTTC.

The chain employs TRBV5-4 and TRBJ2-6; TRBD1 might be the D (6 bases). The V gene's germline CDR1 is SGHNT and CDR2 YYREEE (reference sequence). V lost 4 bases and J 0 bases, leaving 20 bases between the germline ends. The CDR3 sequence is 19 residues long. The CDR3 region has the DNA TGTGCCAGCAGCGGCCCGGGACACATTTCGAGCTCTGGGGCCAACGTCCTGACTTTC. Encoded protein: CASSGPGHISSSGANVLTF. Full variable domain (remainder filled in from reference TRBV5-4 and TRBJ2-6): ETGVTQSPTHLIKTRGQQVTLRCSSQSGHNTVSWYQQALGQGPQFIFQYYREEENGRGNFPPRFSGLQFPNYSSELNVNALELDDSALYLCASSGPGHISSSGANVLTFGAGSRLTVL.

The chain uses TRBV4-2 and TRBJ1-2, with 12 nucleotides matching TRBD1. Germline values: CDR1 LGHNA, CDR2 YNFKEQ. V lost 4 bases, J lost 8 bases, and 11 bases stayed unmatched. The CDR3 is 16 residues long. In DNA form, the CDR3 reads TGTGCCAGCAGCCCAATAGAGGGACAGGGGGCTCGAGGCTACACCTTC. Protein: CASSPIEGQGARGYTF.

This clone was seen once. Here the CDR3 reads CASSAGQGPGNTIYF. The DNA for the CDR3 is TGTGCCAGCAGCGCAGGACAGGGGCCTGGAAACACCATATATTTT. The gene calls are TRBV9 and TRBJ1-3; TRBD1 agrees at 9 bases. Per germline, CDR1 SGDLS and CDR2 YYNGEE. The junction had 3 bases not matched to a gene; V was cut back by 3 bases and J by 2 bases. This CDR3 region has 15 residues. The full variable domain, with the rest looked up from reference TRBV9 and TRBJ1-3, is DSGVTQTPKHLITATGQRVTLRCSPRSGDLSVYWYQQSLDQGLQFLIQYYNGEERAKGNILERFSAQQFPDLHSELNLSSLELGDSALYFCASSAGQGPGNTIYFGEGSWLTVV.

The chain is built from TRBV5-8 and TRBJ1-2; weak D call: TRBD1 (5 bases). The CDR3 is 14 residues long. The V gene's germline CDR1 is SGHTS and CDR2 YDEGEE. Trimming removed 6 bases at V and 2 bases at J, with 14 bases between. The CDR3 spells CASTRAGLNYGYTF. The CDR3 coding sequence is TGTGCCAGCACTCGGGCGGGGCTAAACTATGGCTACACCTTC. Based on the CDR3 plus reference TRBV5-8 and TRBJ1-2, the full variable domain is EAGVTQSPTHLIKTRGQQATLRCSPISGHTSVYWYQQALGLGLQFLLWYDEGEERNRGNFPPRFSGRQFPNYSSELNVNALELEDSALYLCASTRAGLNYGYTFGSGTRLTVV.

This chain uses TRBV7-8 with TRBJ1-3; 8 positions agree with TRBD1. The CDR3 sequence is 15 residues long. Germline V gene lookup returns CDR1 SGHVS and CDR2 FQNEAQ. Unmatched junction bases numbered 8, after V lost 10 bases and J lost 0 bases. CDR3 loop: CAIWDRRFSGNTIYF. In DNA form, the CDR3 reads TGTGCCATCTGGGACAGGCGTTTCTCTGGAAACACCATATATTTT.

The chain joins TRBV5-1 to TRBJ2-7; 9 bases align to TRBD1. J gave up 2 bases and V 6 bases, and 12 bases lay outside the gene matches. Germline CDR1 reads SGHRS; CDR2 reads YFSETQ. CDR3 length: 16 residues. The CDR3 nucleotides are TGCGCCAGCACCTGGGGACAGGGCGAACCTACCTACGAGCAGTACTTC. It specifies CASTWGQGEPTYEQYF.

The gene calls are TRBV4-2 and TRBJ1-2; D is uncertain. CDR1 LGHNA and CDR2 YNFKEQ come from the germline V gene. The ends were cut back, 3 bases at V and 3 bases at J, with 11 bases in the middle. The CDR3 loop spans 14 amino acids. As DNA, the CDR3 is TGTGCCAGCAGCCACTTCCCGCGGGACTATGGCTACACCTTC. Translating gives CASSHFPRDYGYTF.

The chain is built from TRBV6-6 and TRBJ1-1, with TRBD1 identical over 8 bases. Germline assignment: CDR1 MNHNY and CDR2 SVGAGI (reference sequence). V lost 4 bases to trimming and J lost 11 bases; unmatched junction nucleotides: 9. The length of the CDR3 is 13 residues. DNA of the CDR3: TGTGCCAGCAGTTCTACCGGACAGGGAGAGGCTTTCTTT. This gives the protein CASSSTGQGEAFF.

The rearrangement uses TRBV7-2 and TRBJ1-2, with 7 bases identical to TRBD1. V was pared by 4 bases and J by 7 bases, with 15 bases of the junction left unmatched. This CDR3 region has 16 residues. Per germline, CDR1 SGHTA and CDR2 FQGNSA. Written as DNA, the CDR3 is TGTGCCAGCAGCTCGACGATAAACAGGGGCCACGGTGGCTACACCTTC. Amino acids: CASSSTINRGHGGYTF.

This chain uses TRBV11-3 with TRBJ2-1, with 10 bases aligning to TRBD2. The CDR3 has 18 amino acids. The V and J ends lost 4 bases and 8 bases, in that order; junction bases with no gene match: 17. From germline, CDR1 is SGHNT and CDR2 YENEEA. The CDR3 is CASSSVRPLGTSVHEQFF. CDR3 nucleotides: TGTGCCAGCAGCTCAGTACGACCCCTCGGGACTAGCGTACATGAGCAGTTCTTC.

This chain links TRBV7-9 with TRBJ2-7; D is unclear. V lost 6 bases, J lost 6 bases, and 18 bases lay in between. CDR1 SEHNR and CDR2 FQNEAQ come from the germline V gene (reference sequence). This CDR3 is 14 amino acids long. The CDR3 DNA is TGTGCCAGCAGTTCGTCTACGCTAGACGCCGAGCAGTACTTC. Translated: CASSSSTLDAEQYF.

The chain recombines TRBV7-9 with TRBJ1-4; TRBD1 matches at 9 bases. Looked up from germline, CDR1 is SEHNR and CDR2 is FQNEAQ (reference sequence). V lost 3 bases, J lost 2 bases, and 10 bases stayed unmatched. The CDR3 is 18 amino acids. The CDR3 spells CASSFGTGTFNTNEKLFF. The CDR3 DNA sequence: TGTGCCAGCAGCTTTGGGACAGGGACCTTTAATACTAATGAAAAACTGTTTTTT.

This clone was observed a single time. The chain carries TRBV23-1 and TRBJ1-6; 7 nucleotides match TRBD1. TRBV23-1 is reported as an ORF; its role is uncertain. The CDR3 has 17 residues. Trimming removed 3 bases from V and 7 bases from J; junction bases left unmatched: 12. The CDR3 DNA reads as TGCGCCAGCAGTCATCAACCTCCGGAACAGGGGAATTCACCCCTCCACTTT. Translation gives CASSHQPPEQGNSPLHF.

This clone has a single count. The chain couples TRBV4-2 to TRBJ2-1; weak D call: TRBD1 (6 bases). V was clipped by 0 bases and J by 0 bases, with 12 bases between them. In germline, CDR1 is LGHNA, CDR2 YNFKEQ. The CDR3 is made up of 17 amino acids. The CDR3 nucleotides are TGTGCCAGCAGCCAAGACAGGGGTCTGAGCTCCTACAATGAGCAGTTCTTC. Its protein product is CASSQDRGLSSYNEQFF.